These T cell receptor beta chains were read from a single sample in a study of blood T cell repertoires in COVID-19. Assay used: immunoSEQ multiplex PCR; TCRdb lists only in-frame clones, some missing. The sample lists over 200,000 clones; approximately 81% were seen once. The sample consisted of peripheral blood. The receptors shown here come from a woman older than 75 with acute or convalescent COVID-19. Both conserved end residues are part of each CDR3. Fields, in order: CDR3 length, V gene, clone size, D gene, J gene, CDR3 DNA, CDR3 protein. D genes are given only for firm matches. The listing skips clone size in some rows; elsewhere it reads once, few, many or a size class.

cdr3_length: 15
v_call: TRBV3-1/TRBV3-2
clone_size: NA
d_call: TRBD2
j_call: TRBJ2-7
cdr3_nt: TGTGCCAGCAGCCAAACTAGCGGGAGGTCCTACGAGCAGTACTTC
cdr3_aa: CASSQTSGRSYEQYF

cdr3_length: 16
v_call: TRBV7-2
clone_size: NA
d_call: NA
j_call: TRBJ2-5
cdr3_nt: TGTGCCAGCAGCTTACAGGTGGGGGGGCCAACAGAGACCCAGTACTTC
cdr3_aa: CASSLQVGGPTETQYF

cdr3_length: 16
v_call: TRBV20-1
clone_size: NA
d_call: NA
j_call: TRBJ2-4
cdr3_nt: TGCAGTGCTAGTTTGCACGGGGTCCCACCCAAAAACATTCAGTACTTC
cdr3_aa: CSASLHGVPPKNIQYF

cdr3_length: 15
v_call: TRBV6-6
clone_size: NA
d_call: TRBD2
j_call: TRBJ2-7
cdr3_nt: TGTGCCAGCATTCCCGGGGGGTCGGCTTCCTACGAGCAGTACTTC
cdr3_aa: CASIPGGSASYEQYF

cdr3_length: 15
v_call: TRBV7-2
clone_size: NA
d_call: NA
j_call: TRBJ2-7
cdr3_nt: TGTGCCAGCAGCTTAATGACAGGAAGCTCCTACGAGCAGTACTTC
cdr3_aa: CASSLMTGSSYEQYF

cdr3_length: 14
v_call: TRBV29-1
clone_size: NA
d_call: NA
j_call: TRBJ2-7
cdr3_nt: TGCAGCGTTTCGTCAGCAGGGGTGACCTACGAGCAGTACTTC
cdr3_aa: CSVSSAGVTYEQYF

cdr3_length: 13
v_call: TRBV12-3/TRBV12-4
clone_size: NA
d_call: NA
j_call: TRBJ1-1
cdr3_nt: TGTGCCAGCAGTCCGCGGGAGGGCACTGAAGCTTTCTTT
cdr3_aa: CASSPREGTEAFF

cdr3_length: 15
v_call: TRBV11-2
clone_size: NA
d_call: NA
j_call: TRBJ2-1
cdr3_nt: TGTGCCAGCAGCCTCGCCCCGGGTCTTTACAATGAGCAGTTCTTC
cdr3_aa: CASSLAPGLYNEQFF

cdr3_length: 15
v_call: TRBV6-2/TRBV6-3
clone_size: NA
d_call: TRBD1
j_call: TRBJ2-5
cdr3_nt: TGTGCCAGCAGCCCGAATGACAGGGTGGGAGAGACCCAGTACTTC
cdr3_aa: CASSPNDRVGETQYF

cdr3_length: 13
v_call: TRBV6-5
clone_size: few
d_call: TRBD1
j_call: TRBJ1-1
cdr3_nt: TGTGCCAGCAGGCCCAGACAGGGCACTGAAGCTTTCTTT
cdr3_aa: CASRPRQGTEAFF

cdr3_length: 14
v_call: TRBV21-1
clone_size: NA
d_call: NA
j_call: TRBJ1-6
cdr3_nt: TGTGCCAGCAGCGCCCGGACAGTTTCTCGGGCCCTCCACTTT
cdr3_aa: CASSARTVSRALHF

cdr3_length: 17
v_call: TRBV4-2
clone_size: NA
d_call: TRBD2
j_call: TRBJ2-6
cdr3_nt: TGTGCCAGCAGCCAAGCGGGAGGGCCCTCTGGGGCCAACGTCCTGACTTTC
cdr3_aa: CASSQAGGPSGANVLTF

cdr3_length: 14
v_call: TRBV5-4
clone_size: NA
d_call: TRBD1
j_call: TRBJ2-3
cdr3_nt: TGTGCCAGCAGCTTTGGACAGGCCATAGATACGCAGTATTTT
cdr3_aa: CASSFGQAIDTQYF

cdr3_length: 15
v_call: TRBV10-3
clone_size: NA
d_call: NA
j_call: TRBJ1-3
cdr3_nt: TGTGCCACCCGCCCTACAGCGGACTCTGGAAACACCATATATTTT
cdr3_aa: CATRPTADSGNTIYF

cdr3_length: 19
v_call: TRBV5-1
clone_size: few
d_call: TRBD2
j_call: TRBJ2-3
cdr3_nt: TGCGCCACCACACTTGCACTCCCTCTGAGCGGGGGAAGCACAGATACGCAGTATTTT
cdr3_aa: CATTLALPLSGGSTDTQYF

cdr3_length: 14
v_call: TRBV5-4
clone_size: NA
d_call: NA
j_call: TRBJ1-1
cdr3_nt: TGTGCCAGCAGCATAGGAGTCATGAACACTGAAGCTTTCTTT
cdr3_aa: CASSIGVMNTEAFF

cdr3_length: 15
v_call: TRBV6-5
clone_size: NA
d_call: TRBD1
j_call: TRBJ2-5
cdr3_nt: TGTGCCAGCAGCGTACAGGGGGCAATGGGAGAGACCCAGTACTTC
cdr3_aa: CASSVQGAMGETQYF

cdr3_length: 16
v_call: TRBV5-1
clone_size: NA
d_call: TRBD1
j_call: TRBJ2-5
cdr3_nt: TGCGCCAGCAGCTTAGGGACAGGGGGCTACCAAGAGACCCAGTACTTC
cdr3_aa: CASSLGTGGYQETQYF

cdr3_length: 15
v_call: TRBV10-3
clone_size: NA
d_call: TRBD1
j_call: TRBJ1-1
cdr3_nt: TGTGCCATCAGTGGCGGGACAGCCCTGAACACTGAAGCTTTCTTT
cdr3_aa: CAISGGTALNTEAFF

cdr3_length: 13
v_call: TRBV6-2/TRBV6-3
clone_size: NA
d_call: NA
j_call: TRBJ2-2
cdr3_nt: TGTGCCAGCAGTGTCTCGGGAACCGGGGAGCTGTTTTTT
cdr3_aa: CASSVSGTGELFF

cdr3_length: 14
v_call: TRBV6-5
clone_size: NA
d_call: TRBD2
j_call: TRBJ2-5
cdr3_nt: TGTGCTACCCGCGGAGGACTAGCGGGTCAGACCCAGTACTTC
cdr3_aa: CATRGGLAGQTQYF

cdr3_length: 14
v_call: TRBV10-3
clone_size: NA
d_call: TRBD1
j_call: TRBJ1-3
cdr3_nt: TGTGCCAGCGAACAGGGGATCTCTGGAAACACCATATATTTT
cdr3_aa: CASEQGISGNTIYF

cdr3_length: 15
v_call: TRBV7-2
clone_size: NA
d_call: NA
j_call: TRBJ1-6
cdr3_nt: TGTGCCAGCAGCTTAGACAGTTCCTATAATTCACCCCTCCACTTT
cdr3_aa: CASSLDSSYNSPLHF

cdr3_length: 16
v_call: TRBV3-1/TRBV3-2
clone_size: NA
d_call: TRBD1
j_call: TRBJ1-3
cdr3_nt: TGTGCCAGCAGCCGGACCGGACAGGGGTCGGGAAACACCATATATTTT
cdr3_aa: CASSRTGQGSGNTIYF

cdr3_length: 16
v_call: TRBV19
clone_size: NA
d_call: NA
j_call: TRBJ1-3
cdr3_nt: TGTGCCAGTAGTACCGCAGGAGGTCGGGCTGGAAACACCATATATTTT
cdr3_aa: CASSTAGGRAGNTIYF

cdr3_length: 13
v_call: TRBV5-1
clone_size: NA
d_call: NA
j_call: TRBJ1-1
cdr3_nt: TGCGCCAGCAGCTTATCCAGGGAGGCTGAAGCTTTCTTT
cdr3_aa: CASSLSREAEAFF

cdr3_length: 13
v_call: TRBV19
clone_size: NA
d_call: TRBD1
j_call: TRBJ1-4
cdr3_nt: TGTGCCAGTAGTTTGGACAGGGAGGAAAAACTGTTTTTT
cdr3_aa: CASSLDREEKLFF

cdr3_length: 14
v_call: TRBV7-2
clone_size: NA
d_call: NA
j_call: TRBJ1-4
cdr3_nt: TGTGCCAGCAGCTTCGGCGGGAATAATGAAAAACTGTTTTTT
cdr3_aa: CASSFGGNNEKLFF

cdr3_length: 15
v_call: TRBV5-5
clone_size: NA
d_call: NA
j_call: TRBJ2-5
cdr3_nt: TGTGCCAGCAGCTTGGGCCAGGGTGATCAAGAGACCCAGTACTTC
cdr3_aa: CASSLGQGDQETQYF

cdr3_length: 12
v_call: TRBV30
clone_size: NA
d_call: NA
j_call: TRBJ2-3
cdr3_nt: TGTGCCTGGCAGACCGGAGCAGATACGCAGTATTTT
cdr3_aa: CAWQTGADTQYF

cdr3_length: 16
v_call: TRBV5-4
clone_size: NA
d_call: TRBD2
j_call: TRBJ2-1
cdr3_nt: TGTGCCAGCAGCTTGCCTAGCGGGGGGGACTACAATGAGCAGTTCTTC
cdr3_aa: CASSLPSGGDYNEQFF